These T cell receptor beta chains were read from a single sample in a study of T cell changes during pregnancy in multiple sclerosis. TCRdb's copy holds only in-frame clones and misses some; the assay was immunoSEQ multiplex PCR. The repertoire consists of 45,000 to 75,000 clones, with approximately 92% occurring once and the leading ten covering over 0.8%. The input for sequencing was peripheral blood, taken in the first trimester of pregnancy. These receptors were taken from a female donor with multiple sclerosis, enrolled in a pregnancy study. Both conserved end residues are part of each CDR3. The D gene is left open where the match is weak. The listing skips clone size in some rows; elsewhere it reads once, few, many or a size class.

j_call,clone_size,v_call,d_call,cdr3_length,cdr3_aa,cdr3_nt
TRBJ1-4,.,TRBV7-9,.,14,CASSLFSDGEKLFF,TGTGCCAGCAGCTTATTCAGTGACGGGGAAAAACTGTTTTTT
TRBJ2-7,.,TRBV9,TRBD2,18,CASSVATPSGGITYEQYF,TGTGCCAGCAGCGTAGCTACCCCTAGCGGGGGGATTACCTACGAGCAGTACTTC
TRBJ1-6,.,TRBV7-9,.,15,CASSLLGSYNSPLHF,TGTGCCAGCAGTCTCCTCGGGTCCTATAATTCACCCCTCCACTTT
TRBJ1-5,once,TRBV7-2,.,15,CASSLVAGSGQPQHF,TGTGCCAGCAGCTTAGTAGCAGGGTCTGGTCAGCCCCAGCATTTT
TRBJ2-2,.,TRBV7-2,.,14,CASSPSGTPGELFF,TGTGCCAGCAGCCCCTCGGGAACACCGGGAGAGCTGTTTTTT
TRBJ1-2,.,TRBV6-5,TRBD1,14,CASSYAGQGSGYTF,TGTGCCAGCAGTTACGCGGGACAGGGTTCTGGCTACACCTTC
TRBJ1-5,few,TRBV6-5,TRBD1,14,CASRATGSNQPQHF,TGTGCCAGCAGAGCGACAGGGTCCAATCAGCCCCAGCATTTT
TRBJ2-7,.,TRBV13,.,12,CASSLKGLEQYF,TGTGCCAGCAGCTTGAAGGGGCTTGAGCAGTACTTC
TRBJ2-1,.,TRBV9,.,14,CASSVSGDYNEQFF,TGTGCCAGCAGCGTCTCAGGCGACTACAATGAGCAGTTCTTC
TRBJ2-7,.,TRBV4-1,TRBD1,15,CASSQARDRGYEQYF,TGCGCCAGCAGCCAAGCGCGCGACAGGGGCTACGAGCAGTACTTC
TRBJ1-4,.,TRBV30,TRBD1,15,CAWSAAGGTNEKLFF,TGTGCCTGGAGTGCCGCAGGGGGTACGAATGAAAAACTGTTTTTT
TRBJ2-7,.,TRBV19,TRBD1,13,CASSMSGGDEQYF,TGTGCCAGTAGTATGTCAGGGGGCGACGAGCAGTACTTC
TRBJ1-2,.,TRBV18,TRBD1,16,CASSPSQGETLYGYTF,TGTGCCAGCTCGCCTTCACAGGGGGAGACTCTATATGGCTACACCTTC
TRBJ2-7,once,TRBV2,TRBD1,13,CASSVDRSYEQYF,TGTGCCAGCAGTGTGGACAGGAGCTACGAGCAGTACTTC
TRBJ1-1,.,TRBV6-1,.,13,CATGLGRGTEAFF,TGTGCCACAGGACTAGGCAGAGGGACTGAAGCTTTCTTT
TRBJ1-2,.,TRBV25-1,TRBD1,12,CASKGAIEGPFF,TGTGCCAGCAAGGGGGCGATCGAAGGGCCCTTCTTC
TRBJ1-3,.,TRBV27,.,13,CASKRSAGNTIYF,TGTGCCAGCAAACGGTCGGCTGGAAACACCATATATTTT
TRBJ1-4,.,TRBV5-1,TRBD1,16,CASSLQGGATNEKLFF,TGCGCCAGCAGCTTGCAGGGGGGAGCAACTAATGAAAAACTGTTTTTT
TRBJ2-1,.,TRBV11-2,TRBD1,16,CASSPDQGARGNEQFF,TGTGCCAGCAGCCCAGATCAGGGGGCGAGGGGCAATGAGCAGTTCTTC
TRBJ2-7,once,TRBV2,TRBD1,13,CASETGEAYEQYF,TGTGCCAGTGAAACAGGGGAAGCCTACGAGCAGTACTTC
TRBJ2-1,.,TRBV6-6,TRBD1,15,CASKAGTGENLEQFF,TGTGCCAGCAAAGCCGGGACAGGGGAGAATCTTGAGCAGTTCTTC
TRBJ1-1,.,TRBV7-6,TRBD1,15,CASSLGTGQRTEAFF,TGTGCCAGCAGCTTAGGGACAGGGCAGAGGACTGAAGCTTTCTTT
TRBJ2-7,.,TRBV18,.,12,CASSYQGAGQYF,TGTGCCAGCTCGTATCAGGGCGCCGGGCAGTACTTC
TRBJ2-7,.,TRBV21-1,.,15,CASSKEGKGSYEQYF,TGTGCCAGCAGCAAAGAGGGGAAGGGGTCCTACGAGCAGTACTTC
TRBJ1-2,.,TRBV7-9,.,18,CASSLAAGVARGDYGYTF,TGTGCCAGCAGCTTAGCGGCGGGTGTTGCACGGGGGGACTATGGCTACACCTTC
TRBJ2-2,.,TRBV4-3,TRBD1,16,CASSQGGTGNTGELFF,TGCGCCAGCAGCCAAGGGGGGACAGGGAACACCGGGGAGCTGTTTTTT
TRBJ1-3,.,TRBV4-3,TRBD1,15,CASSQLQGSGNTIYF,TGCGCCAGCAGCCAACTACAGGGGTCTGGAAACACCATATATTTT
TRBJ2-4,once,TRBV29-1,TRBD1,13,CSVPGQVKNIQYF,TGCAGCGTTCCCGGACAGGTCAAAAACATTCAGTACTTC
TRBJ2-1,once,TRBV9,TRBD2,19,CASSVGVSGGRNSYNEQFF,TGTGCCAGCAGCGTAGGCGTGAGCGGGGGCCGAAACTCCTACAATGAGCAGTTCTTC
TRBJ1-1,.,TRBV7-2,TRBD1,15,CASSLVGAGGLEAFF,TGTGCCAGCAGCTTAGTTGGGGCAGGGGGCCTTGAAGCTTTCTTT
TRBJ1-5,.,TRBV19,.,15,CASSINAGGNQPQHF,TGTGCCAGTAGTATCAATGCAGGGGGCAATCAGCCCCAGCATTTT
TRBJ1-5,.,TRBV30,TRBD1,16,CAWSGGTGGAGQPQHF,TGTGCCTGGAGTGGCGGGACAGGGGGCGCGGGGCAGCCCCAGCATTTT
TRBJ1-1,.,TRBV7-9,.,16,CASSLARSPPSTEAFF,TGTGCCAGCAGCTTAGCGAGGAGTCCCCCCAGCACTGAAGCTTTCTTT
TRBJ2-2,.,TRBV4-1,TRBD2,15,CASSPQSGGPGELFF,TGCGCCAGCAGCCCCCAGAGCGGGGGCCCCGGGGAGCTGTTTTTT
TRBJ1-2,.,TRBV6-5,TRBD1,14,CASSYPGQGRGYTF,TGTGCCAGCAGTTACCCCGGACAGGGTCGTGGCTACACCTTC
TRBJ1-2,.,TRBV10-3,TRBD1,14,CATFPGQGVYGYTF,TGTGCCACCTTCCCGGGACAGGGAGTCTATGGCTACACCTTC
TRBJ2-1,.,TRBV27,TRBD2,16,CASSLVSSGGGNEQFF,TGTGCCAGCAGTTTAGTATCTAGCGGGGGGGGTAATGAGCAGTTCTTC
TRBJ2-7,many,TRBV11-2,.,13,CASSLVQGYEQYF,TGTGCCAGCAGCTTAGTCCAGGGCTACGAGCAGTACTTC
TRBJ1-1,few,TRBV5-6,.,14,CASSLGAGNTEAFF,TGTGCCAGCAGCTTGGGGGCAGGGAACACTGAAGCTTTCTTT